Shown below are 23 T cell receptor beta chains from a single sample sequenced in a study of blood T cells in healthy people across ages. For the second PCR, which ran for 7 to 11 cycles, a sample-barcoded 5' primer and a J-beta primer mix were used. TCRdb re-derived calls from the 5' RACE reads in MiXCR, one entry per CDR3 protein. The sample holds about 580,000 distinct CDR3 sequences, around 48% seen once. The sequenced material came from blood. Receptor source: a man of 80 years or more in good health.

As to this clonotype: A single base separates this from a much larger clone, so it may be a read error. This CDR3 is CASSDQFGTSVQYF. In DNA form, the CDR3 reads TGTGCCAGCAGTGACCAATTCGGGACTAGCGTGCAGTACTTC. The rearrangement joins TRBV25-1 to TRBJ2-5; 10 bases match TRBD2. CDR3 length equals 14 residues. With V trimmed by 3 bases and J by 11 bases, 9 bases remained unmatched. The V gene's germline CDR1 is MGHDK and CDR2 SYGVNS.

The chain joins TRBV20-1 to TRBJ2-3; TRBD1 is a possible D gene (6 bases). CDR1 and CDR2 (germline): DFQATT, SNEGSKA (reference sequence). V lost 6 bases, J lost 6 bases, and 19 bases lay in between. The CDR3 has 14 amino acids. The CDR3 sequence is CSASYGGRGDTQYF. CDR3 coding DNA: TGCAGTGCCTCATATGGGGGAAGGGGGGATACGCAGTATTTT.

The chain links TRBV20-1 to TRBJ1-2, with TRBD1 matching 7 bases. The trim removed 3 bases at V and 5 bases at J, leaving 0 bases unmatched. Germline V lookup: CDR1 DFQATT, CDR2 SNEGSKA (reference sequence). This CDR3 contains 11 residues. The CDR3 DNA is TGCAGTGCTAGGACAGGGTATGGCTACACCTTC. This gives the protein CSARTGYGYTF.

This clonotype has more than one count but fewer than ten. V usage is TRBV30 and J usage is TRBJ2-7; TRBD2 matches at 7 bases. CDR3 length: 12 residues. Unmatched junction bases numbered 3, after V lost 7 bases and J lost 0 bases. Per germline, CDR1 GTSNPN and CDR2 SVGIG (reference sequence). DNA for the CDR3: TGTGCCTTCGGGGGGACCTCCTACGAGCAGTACTTC. Translated, it gives CAFGGTSYEQYF.

Comments on this clonotype: The junction differs from germline at one of its ends, possibly a read error. The V and J genes are TRBV6-6 and TRBJ1-2; 11 nucleotides agree with TRBD1. This CDR3 has 15 amino acids. Looked up from germline, CDR1 is MNHNY and CDR2 is SVGAGI (reference sequence). The CDR3 reads CTSSATPGQGVPSTF. As DNA, the CDR3 is TGTACCAGCAGTGCCACACCGGGACAGGGGGTCCCCAGCACCTTC.

This clonotype turned up a few times. The chain couples TRBV6-5 to TRBJ2-7, with 11 bases that match TRBD2. The trim removed 0 bases at V and 2 bases at J, leaving 3 bases unmatched. CDR3 length: 16 residues. Germline values: CDR1 MNHEY, CDR2 SVGAGI. CDR3 coding DNA: TGTGCCAGCAGTTACTCAACTAGCGGGGGCACCTACGAGCAGTACTTC. Amino acid sequence: CASSYSTSGGTYEQYF.

This clonotype showed up just once. Just one base apart from a much larger clone, this may be a read error. This rearrangement joins TRBV6-6 to TRBJ1-2; D call uncertain. This CDR3 spans 14 amino acids. The germline V gene encodes CDR1 MNHNY and CDR2 SVGAGI (reference sequence). The CDR3 loop reads CTSSPPLANYGYTF. In DNA, the CDR3 is TGTACCAGCAGCCCCCCTCTAGCTAACTATGGCTACACCTTC.

In its sample, this clonotype was seen a few times. CDR3 nucleotide sequence: TGTGCCAGCAGCTTTCTGGCGGGGCCTAGCACAGATACGCAGTATTTT. Translation gives CASSFLAGPSTDTQYF. The chain recombines TRBV7-2 with TRBJ2-3; possible D gene TRBD2, 6 bases. The ends were cut back, 3 bases at V and 0 bases at J, with 13 bases in the middle. Germline-derived CDR1 and CDR2 are SGHTA and FQGNSA. This CDR3 has 16 amino acids.

The gene calls are TRBV6-2 or TRBV6-3 and TRBJ2-5, with a weak D call TRBD1 (5 bases). Trimming left V 6 bases short and J 4 bases short, with 15 bases between. The CDR3 covers 14 residues. Germline-derived CDR1 and CDR2 are MNHEY and SVGEGT. The CDR3 loop reads CASSHSRVRETQYF. For the CDR3, the DNA is TGTGCCAGCAGCCATAGCAGGGTACGAGAGACCCAGTACTTC.

CDR3 amino acids: CSALLGGGTDTQYF. CDR3 nucleotides: TGCAGTGCGCTCCTAGGAGGTGGCACAGATACGCAGTATTTT. V usage is TRBV20-1 and J usage is TRBJ2-3, with D perhaps TRBD2 (5 bases). This CDR3 is 14 amino acids long. Germline V gives CDR1 DFQATT, CDR2 SNEGSKA (reference sequence). Trimming shortened V by 6 bases and J by 1 base, and 14 bases separated the two germline ends.

In its sample, this clonotype was seen a few times. The chain employs TRBV7-2 and TRBJ2-7, with 10 bases that match TRBD2. Germline assignment: CDR1 SGHTA and CDR2 FQGNSA. V dropped 5 bases and J dropped 3; count of bases not matched to a gene: 4. CDR3 length: 14 residues. CDR3 nucleotide sequence: TGTGCCAGCAGCCTCAAGCGGGGGGGCTACGAGCAGTACTTC. Its protein product is CASSLKRGGYEQYF.

This chain joins TRBV12-3 or TRBV12-4 and TRBJ2-3; TRBD2 matches at 12 bases. The CDR3 covers 18 residues. The V and J ends lost 5 bases and 0 bases, in that order; junction bases with no gene match: 9. Here the CDR3 reads CASSPGTSGLTSTDTQYF. CDR3 coding DNA: TGTGCCAGCAGTCCAGGGACTAGCGGGCTAACTAGCACAGATACGCAGTATTTT.

V gene TRBV4-1 combines with J gene TRBJ2-1; TRBD1 aligns across 8 bases. From germline, CDR1 is MGHRA and CDR2 YSYEKL. J was trimmed by 7 bases and V by 5 bases; bases with no gene match: 13. The CDR3 has 16 amino acids. The CDR3 here is CASSRNPGQEANEQFF. DNA for the CDR3: TGCGCCAGCAGCAGGAACCCGGGACAGGAGGCGAATGAGCAGTTCTTC.

The chain has TRBV4-2 and TRBJ1-4, with TRBD1 identical over 10 bases. Germline V gene sequence: CDR1 LGHNA, CDR2 YNFKEQ. V shed 5 bases, J shed 5 bases, and the junction held 8 bases outside the gene matches. The CDR3 contains 16 residues. The chain's CDR3 is CASSYIPGQGNEKLFF. CDR3 DNA: TGTGCCAGCAGCTACATCCCGGGACAGGGGAATGAAAAACTGTTTTTT.

The chain couples TRBV10-3 to TRBJ2-7; weak D call: TRBD1 (6 bases). The CDR3 sequence is 15 residues long. Between the trimmed V and J ends, which lost 5 bases and 5 bases, there was a span of 19 bases. From germline, CDR1 is ENHRY and CDR2 SYGVKD. CDR3 region: CAISPTNRVSHEQYF. CDR3 sequence (DNA): TGTGCCATCAGTCCGACGAACAGGGTTTCCCACGAGCAGTACTTC.

The CDR3 DNA reads TGCGCCAGCAGCCACGGGACATTTGGCACCAATGAGCAGTTCTTC. This translates into CASSHGTFGTNEQFF. The J gene is TRBJ2-1, the V gene TRBV4-3; D perhaps matches TRBD1 (6 bases). Trimming took 3 bases from V and 6 from J, leaving 15 bases between them. Germline V gene lookup returns CDR1 LGHNA and CDR2 YSLEER. CDR3 length equals 15 residues.

This clonotype turned up a few times. V and J are TRBV7-3 and TRBJ2-3; TRBD2 matches at 7 bases. Germline V lookup: CDR1 SGHTA, CDR2 FQGTGA. Trimming removed 6 bases from V and 6 bases from J; junction bases left unmatched: 9. The CDR3 sequence is 14 residues long. The CDR3 region is CASRRTSSSDTQYF. The CDR3 DNA reads TGTGCCAGCAGGCGGACTAGTTCGTCCGATACGCAGTATTTT.

The V and J genes are TRBV12-3 or TRBV12-4 and TRBJ2-3; D ambiguous. The V end was cut by 6 bases, the J end by 1 base, with 11 bases between. CDR3 length: 14 amino acids. The CDR3 reads CASSYGPRTDTQYF. The DNA for the CDR3 is TGTGCCAGCAGCTACGGACCGCGCACAGATACGCAGTATTTT.

This clonotype showed up just a few times. The chain is built from TRBV7-9 and TRBJ1-1; D is ambiguous. CDR1 is SEHNR and CDR2 is FQNEAQ in the germline V gene (reference sequence). The CDR3 totals 13 residues. Deletions cut 1 base from V and 5 bases from J, with 8 bases between. CDR3 DNA: TGTGCCAGCAGCTTAGGGGAATATACTGAAGCTTTCTTT. It translates to CASSLGEYTEAFF.

V usage is TRBV20-1 and J usage is TRBJ2-3; D remains unclear. Trimming took off 5 bases at V and 2 bases at J, with 11 bases between the two ends. Germline V gene sequence: CDR1 DFQATT, CDR2 SNEGSKA (reference sequence). This CDR3 is built from 13 residues. In DNA, the CDR3 is TGCAGTGCTGTGGACCCGGTCACAGATACGCAGTATTTT. Translated: CSAVDPVTDTQYF.

The chain uses TRBV20-1 and TRBJ2-1; 7 positions match TRBD1. Germline CDR1 reads DFQATT; CDR2 reads SNEGSKA (reference sequence). This CDR3 is 16 amino acids long. In DNA form, the CDR3 reads TGCAGGCCCAAGGGAATAGGGGGCCCCAATTACAATGAGCAGTTCTTC. As protein: CRPKGIGGPNYNEQFF.

This sequence joins TRBV28 and TRBJ1-2; tentative D call: TRBD1 (6 bases). The germline V and J ends were trimmed by 3 bases and 4 bases, with 15 bases remaining between them. CDR1 and CDR2 from the germline V gene are MDHEN and SYDVKM. The CDR3 consists of 15 residues. In DNA, the CDR3 is TGTGCCAGCAGTTTGTGGGGGCCCAGGGGCTATGGCTACACCTTC. Translation gives CASSLWGPRGYGYTF.

DNA for the CDR3: TGCAGTGCTAGAGATCCCCGCCAAAGGGATCAGCCCCAGCATTTT. It translates to CSARDPRQRDQPQHF. This sequence joins TRBV20-1 and TRBJ1-5, with D unclear. This CDR3 is 15 amino acids long. Germline V gene sequence: CDR1 DFQATT, CDR2 SNEGSKA (reference sequence). Trimming removed 0 bases at V and 5 bases at J, with 14 bases between.